What follows are 14 T cell receptor beta chains derived from one specimen sequenced in a study of OX40 agonist ivuxolimab in advanced cancers. Libraries were constructed by the immunoSEQ multiplex PCR assay. The table comes from immuneACCESS by way of TCRdb, which keeps in-frame sequences with V and J called. Part of the clones is missing from these tables; in studies checked, under half for an unresolved V gene and the rest for unknown reasons. The sample data list 95,000 to 100,000 clones, and roughly four fifths of these were observed just once. Together, the top ten hold 4.5% to 6% of the sample. Material: CD4+ or CD8+ T cells sorted from blood, obtained in a trial of the OX40 agonist ivuxolimab. All receptors derive from an adult with an advanced solid tumor such as melanoma, head and neck, liver or kidney cancer.

The rearrangement uses TRBV30 and TRBJ2-2, with TRBD2 matching 8 bases. CDR1 GTSNPN and CDR2 SVGIG come from the germline V gene (reference sequence). V gave up 5 bases and J gave up 3 bases; unmatched junction bases: 11. The CDR3 totals 16 residues. Here the CDR3 DNA reads TGTGCCTGGCGTTACCAGCGGGGGTCGTACACCGGGGAGCTGTTTTTT. It translates to CAWRYQRGSYTGELFF.

This sequence joins TRBV5-1 and TRBJ2-1; TRBD1 agrees at 8 bases. Trimming removed 4 bases from V and 3 bases from J; junction bases left unmatched: 9. Looked up from germline, CDR1 is SGHRS and CDR2 is YFSETQ. CDR3 length: 16 amino acids. CDR3 protein: CASSLRQGFGYNEQFF. The CDR3 region has the DNA TGCGCCAGCAGCCTACGACAGGGGTTCGGCTACAATGAGCAGTTCTTC.

This clone was detected only once. The chain has TRBV19 and TRBJ1-5; D gene uncertain. Germline V gives CDR1 LNHDA, CDR2 SQIVND (reference sequence). The CDR3 is 16 amino acids. V lost 4 bases to trimming and J lost 0 bases, with 13 bases between them. CDR3 in DNA: TGTGCCAGTAGTAGAGAAACGGTGACTAGCAATCAGCCCCAGCATTTT. It specifies CASSRETVTSNQPQHF. The full variable domain, completed using reference TRBV19 and TRBJ1-5, is DGGITQSPKYLFRKEGQNVTLSCEQNLNHDAMYWYRQDPGQGLRLIYYSQIVNDFQKGDIAEGYSVSREKKESFPLTVTSAQKNPTAFYLCASSRETVTSNQPQHFGDGTRLSIL.

CDR3 DNA sequence: TGTGCCAGCAGCATGGACAGGGGAAGGGGTGAGCAGTTCTTC. It yields the protein CASSMDRGRGEQFF. V is TRBV7-8 and J is TRBJ2-1; 9 bases agree with TRBD1. The CDR3 has 14 residues. Looked up from germline, CDR1 is SGHVS and CDR2 is FQNEAQ. J lost 9 bases, V lost 5 bases, and 8 bases had no gene match.

This clone has only a few counts. V is TRBV5-4 and J is TRBJ2-1, with 9 bases aligning to TRBD1. Germline loops: CDR1 SGHNT, CDR2 YYREEE (reference sequence). V lost 3 bases and J lost 4; bases outside the gene matches: 11. The CDR3 runs 17 residues. The DNA of the CDR3 is TGTGCCAGCAGCTCTCGTAAGACAGGGGGTCAGTACAATGAGCAGTTCTTC. It codes for CASSSRKTGGQYNEQFF.

Note on this clone: The sample has other DNA sequences that encode this CDR3 too. The chain links TRBV14 to TRBJ1-6; D is unclear. This CDR3 is built from 14 residues. Germline loops: CDR1 SGHDN, CDR2 FVKESK. V lost 0 bases and J 6 bases, leaving 6 bases between the germline ends. The chain's CDR3 is CASSQESPNSPLHF. CDR3 bases: TGTGCCAGCAGCCAAGAATCCCCTAATTCACCCCTCCACTTT. Looking up the rest from reference TRBV14 and TRBJ1-6 gives the full variable domain: EAGVTQFPSHSVIEKGQTVTLRCDPISGHDNLYWYRRVMGKEIKFLLHFVKESKQDESGMPNNRFLAERTGGTYSTLKVQPAELEDSGVYFCASSQESPNSPLHFGNGTRLTVT.

J is TRBJ1-2 and V is TRBV27; no definite D call. V gave up 2 bases and J gave up 4 bases, with 11 bases separating them. The CDR3 spans 14 residues. Germline CDR1 is MNHEY and CDR2 is SMNVEV (reference sequence). The CDR3 coding sequence is TGTGCCAGCAGTTTAGACCGAACGACCTATGGCTACACCTTC. This encodes CASSLDRTTYGYTF.

The V and J genes are TRBV5-8 and TRBJ1-3; D is unresolved. CDR1 is SGHTS, CDR2 YDEGEE, per germline. The CDR3 covers 16 residues. Trimming removed 5 bases from V and 0 bases from J, with 15 bases in between. In DNA form, the CDR3 reads TGTGCCAGCAGTACGGGCAGCCTTCACTCTGGAAACACCATATATTTT. This codes for CASSTGSLHSGNTIYF.

CDR3 loop: CATSRYNEQFF. For the CDR3, the DNA is TGTGCCACCAGCAGATACAATGAGCAGTTCTTC. V usage is TRBV15 and J usage is TRBJ2-1; unclear D gene. This CDR3 comprises 11 residues. CDR1 and CDR2 from the germline V gene are LNHNV and YYDKDF (reference sequence). V was clipped by 2 bases and J by 4 bases, with 0 bases between them.

The CDR3 region is CASSQDPGGDTQYF. The CDR3 DNA sequence: TGCGCCAGCAGCCAAGACCCGGGAGGAGATACGCAGTATTTT. The chain carries TRBV4-1 and TRBJ2-3; 7 nucleotides align to TRBD2. V shed 0 bases, J shed 5 bases, and the junction held 2 bases outside the gene matches. CDR3 length: 14 residues. Germline V gives CDR1 MGHRA, CDR2 YSYEKL.

V usage is TRBV30 and J usage is TRBJ1-2; 9 bases are shared with TRBD1. This CDR3 comprises 12 residues. Germline values: CDR1 GTSNPN, CDR2 SVGIG (reference sequence). The V segment lost 2 bases and the J segment 9 bases; nucleotides outside the gene matches: 4. The CDR3 coding sequence is TGTGCCTGGAGTTACGGACAGGGGAGCTACACCTTC. Its protein is CAWSYGQGSYTF.

This clone was seen once. The chain uses TRBV6-1 and TRBJ1-5; D ambiguous. The V and J ends lost 2 bases and 8 bases respectively, with 7 bases between them. Germline lookup yields CDR1 MNHNS and CDR2 SASEGT. The CDR3 consists of 12 residues. The CDR3 loop reads CASSELKKPQHF. CDR3 DNA sequence: TGTGCCAGCAGTGAACTGAAAAAGCCCCAGCATTTT.

The chain is built from TRBV18 and TRBJ2-3; 7 bases are shared with TRBD1. This CDR3 region has 16 residues. Trimming took 6 bases from V and 1 from J; bases not matched to a gene: 10. Per the germline V gene, CDR1 is KGHSH and CDR2 is LQKENI. For the CDR3, the DNA is TGTGCCAGCTCCCAGTATCAGGGGGTTGGCACAGATACGCAGTATTTT. As protein: CASSQYQGVGTDTQYF.

The chain uses TRBV19 and TRBJ2-7; 10 nucleotides match TRBD2. Germline CDR1 LNHDA, CDR2 SQIVND (reference sequence). This CDR3 comprises 15 residues. V trimming: 3 bases; J trimming: 2 bases; junction bases outside the gene matches: 4. In nucleotides, the CDR3 is TGTGCCAGTAGTATGTCTAGCGGGAGAGCCTACGAGCAGTACTTC. It is translated as CASSMSSGRAYEQYF.